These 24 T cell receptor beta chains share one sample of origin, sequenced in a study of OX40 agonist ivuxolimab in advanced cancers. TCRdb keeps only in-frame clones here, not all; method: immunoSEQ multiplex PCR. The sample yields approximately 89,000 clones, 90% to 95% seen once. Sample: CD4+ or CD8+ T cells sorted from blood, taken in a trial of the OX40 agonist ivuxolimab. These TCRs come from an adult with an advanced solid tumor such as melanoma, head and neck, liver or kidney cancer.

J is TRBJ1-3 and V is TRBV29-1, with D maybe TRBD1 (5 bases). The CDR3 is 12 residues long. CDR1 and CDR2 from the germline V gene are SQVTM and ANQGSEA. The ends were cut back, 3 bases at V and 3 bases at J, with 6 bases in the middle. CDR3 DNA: TGCAGCGTTGAGACAGATGGAAACACCATATATTTT. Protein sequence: CSVETDGNTIYF.

CDR3 bases: TGTGCCAGCAGTGACGTTATACAGAGGGGAAGTTGGGCGGATGAGCAGTTCTTC. As protein: CASSDVIQRGSWADEQFF. The rearrangement joins TRBV25-1 to TRBJ2-1; D possibly matches TRBD1 or TRBD2 (5 bases each). The CDR3 is 18 amino acids. CDR1 is MGHDK, CDR2 SYGVNS, per germline. V was shortened by 3 bases and J by 8 bases, with 26 bases between the two germline ends.

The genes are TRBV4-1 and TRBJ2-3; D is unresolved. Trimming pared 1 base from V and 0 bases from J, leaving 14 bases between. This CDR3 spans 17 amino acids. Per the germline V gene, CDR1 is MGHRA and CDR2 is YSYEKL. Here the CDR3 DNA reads TGCGCCAGCAGCCAAGCCCGGACGATATCTAGCACAGATACGCAGTATTTT. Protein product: CASSQARTISSTDTQYF.

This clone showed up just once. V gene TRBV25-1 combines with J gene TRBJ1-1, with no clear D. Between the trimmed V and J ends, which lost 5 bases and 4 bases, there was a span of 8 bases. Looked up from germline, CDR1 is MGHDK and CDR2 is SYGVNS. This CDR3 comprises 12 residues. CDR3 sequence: CASSTGVTEAFF. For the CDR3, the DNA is TGTGCCAGCAGTACTGGGGTCACTGAAGCTTTCTTT.

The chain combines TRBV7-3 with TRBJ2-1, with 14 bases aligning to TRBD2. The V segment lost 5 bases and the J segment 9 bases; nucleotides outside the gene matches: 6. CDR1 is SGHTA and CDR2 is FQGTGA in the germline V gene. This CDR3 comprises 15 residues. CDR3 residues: CASSAGLAGVGEQFF. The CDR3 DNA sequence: TGTGCCAGCAGCGCGGGACTAGCGGGAGTAGGTGAGCAGTTCTTC.

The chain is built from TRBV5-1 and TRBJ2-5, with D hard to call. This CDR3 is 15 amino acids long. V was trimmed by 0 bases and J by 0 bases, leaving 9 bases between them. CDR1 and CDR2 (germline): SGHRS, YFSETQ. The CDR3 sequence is CASSLVGANQETQYF. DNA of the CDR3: TGCGCCAGCAGCTTGGTTGGAGCGAACCAAGAGACCCAGTACTTC.

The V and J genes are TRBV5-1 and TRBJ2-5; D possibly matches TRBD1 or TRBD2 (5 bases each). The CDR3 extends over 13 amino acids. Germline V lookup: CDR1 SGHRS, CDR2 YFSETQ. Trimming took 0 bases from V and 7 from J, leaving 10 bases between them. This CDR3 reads CASSLVGAGTQYF. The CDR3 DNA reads TGCGCCAGCAGCTTGGTCGGGGCCGGGACCCAGTACTTC.

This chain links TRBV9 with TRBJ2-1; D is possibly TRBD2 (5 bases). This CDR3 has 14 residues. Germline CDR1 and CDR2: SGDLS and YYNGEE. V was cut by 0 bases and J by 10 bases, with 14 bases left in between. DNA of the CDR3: TGTGCCAGCAGCGTAGAGTTGGTGGGAGAGGAGCAGTTCTTC. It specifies CASSVELVGEEQFF.

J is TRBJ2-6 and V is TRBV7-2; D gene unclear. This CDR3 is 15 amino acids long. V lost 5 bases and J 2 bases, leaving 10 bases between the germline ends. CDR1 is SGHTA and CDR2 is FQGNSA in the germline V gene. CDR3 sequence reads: CASSLQWTGANVLTF. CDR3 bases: TGTGCCAGCAGCCTCCAATGGACTGGGGCCAACGTCCTGACTTTC.

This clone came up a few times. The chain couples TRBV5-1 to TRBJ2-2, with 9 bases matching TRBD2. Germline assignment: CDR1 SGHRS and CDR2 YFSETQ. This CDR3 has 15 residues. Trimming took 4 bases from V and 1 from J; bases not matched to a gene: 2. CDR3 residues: CASSTSGQNTGELFF. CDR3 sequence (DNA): TGCGCCAGCAGCACTAGCGGGCAGAACACCGGGGAGCTGTTTTTT.

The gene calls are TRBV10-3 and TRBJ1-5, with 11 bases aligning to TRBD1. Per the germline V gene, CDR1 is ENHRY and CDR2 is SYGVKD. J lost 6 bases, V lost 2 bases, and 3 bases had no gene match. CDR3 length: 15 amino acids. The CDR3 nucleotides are TGTGCCATCAGTGAGGGACAGGGGGCGCCTCAGCCCCAGCATTTT. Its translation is CAISEGQGAPQPQHF.

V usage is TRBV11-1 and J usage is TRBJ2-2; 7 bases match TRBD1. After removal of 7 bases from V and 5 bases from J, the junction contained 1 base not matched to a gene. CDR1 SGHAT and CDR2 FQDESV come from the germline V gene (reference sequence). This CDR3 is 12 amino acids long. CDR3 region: CASNRGTGELFF. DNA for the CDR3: TGTGCCAGCAACAGGGGTACCGGGGAGCTGTTTTTT.

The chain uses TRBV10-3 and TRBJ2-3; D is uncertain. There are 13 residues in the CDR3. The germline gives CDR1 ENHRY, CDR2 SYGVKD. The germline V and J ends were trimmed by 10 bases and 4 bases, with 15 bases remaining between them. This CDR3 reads CATRALGPDTQYF. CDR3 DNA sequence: TGTGCCACCCGGGCGCTAGGCCCAGATACGCAGTATTTT.

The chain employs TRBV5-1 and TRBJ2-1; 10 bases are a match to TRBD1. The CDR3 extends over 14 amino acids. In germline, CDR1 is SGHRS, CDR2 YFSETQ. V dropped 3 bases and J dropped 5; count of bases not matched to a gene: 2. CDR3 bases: TGCGCCAGCAGCTCCGGGACAGGGGACAATGAGCAGTTCTTC. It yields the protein CASSSGTGDNEQFF.

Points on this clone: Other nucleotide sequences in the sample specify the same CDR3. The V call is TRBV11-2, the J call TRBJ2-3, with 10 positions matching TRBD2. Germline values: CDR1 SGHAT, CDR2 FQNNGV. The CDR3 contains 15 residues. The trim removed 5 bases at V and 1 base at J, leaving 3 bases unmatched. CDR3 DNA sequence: TGTGCCAGCAGCCTGGGACTAGCGCGCACAGATACGCAGTATTTT. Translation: CASSLGLARTDTQYF.

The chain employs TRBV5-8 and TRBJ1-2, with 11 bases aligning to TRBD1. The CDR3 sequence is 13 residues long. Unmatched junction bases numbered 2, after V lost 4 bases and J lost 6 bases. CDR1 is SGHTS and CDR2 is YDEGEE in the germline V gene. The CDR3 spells CASSMDRGHGYTF. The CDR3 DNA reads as TGTGCCAGCAGCATGGACAGGGGGCATGGCTACACCTTC.

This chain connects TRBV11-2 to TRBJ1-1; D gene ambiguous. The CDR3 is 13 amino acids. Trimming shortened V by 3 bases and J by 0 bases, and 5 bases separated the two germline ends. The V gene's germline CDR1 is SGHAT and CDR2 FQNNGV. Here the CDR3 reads CASSFPLNTEAFF. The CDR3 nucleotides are TGTGCCAGCAGCTTTCCATTGAACACTGAAGCTTTCTTT.

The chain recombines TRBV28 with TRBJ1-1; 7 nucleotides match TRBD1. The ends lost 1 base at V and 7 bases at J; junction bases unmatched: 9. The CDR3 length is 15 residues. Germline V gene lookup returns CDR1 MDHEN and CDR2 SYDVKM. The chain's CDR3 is CASSLSGRGTYEAFF. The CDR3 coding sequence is TGTGCCAGCAGTTTATCGGGCAGGGGGACTTATGAAGCTTTCTTT.

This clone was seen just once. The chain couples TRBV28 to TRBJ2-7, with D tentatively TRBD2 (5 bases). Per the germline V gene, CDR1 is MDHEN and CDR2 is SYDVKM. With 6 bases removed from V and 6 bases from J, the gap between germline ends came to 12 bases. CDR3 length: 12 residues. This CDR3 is CASSGNSGEQYF. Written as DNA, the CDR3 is TGTGCCAGCAGCGGGAACTCGGGCGAGCAGTACTTC.

CDR3 amino acids: CAISEGAINEQFF. CDR3 DNA sequence: TGTGCCATCAGTGAAGGGGCCATCAATGAGCAGTTCTTC. The rearrangement joins TRBV10-3 to TRBJ2-1, with D maybe TRBD1 (5 bases). The CDR3 length is 13 residues. V lost 3 bases to trimming and J lost 6 bases, with 9 bases between them. The germline V gene encodes CDR1 ENHRY and CDR2 SYGVKD.

Here the CDR3 DNA reads TGCGCCAGCAGCCAAGAGGGGACAGCTTTAATTCAAGAGACCCAGTACTTC. Protein sequence: CASSQEGTALIQETQYF. The rearrangement joins TRBV4-1 to TRBJ2-5, with 7 bases identical to TRBD1. The CDR3 consists of 17 residues. Losses at the gene ends were 0 bases for V and 2 bases for J; bases not matched to a gene: 9. Per the germline V gene, CDR1 is MGHRA and CDR2 is YSYEKL.

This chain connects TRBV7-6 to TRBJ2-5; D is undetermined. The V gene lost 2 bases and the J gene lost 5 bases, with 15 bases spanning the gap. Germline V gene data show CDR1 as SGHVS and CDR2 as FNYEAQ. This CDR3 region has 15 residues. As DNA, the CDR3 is TGTGCCAGCAGCTTAATGGCTAACGTCATGGAGACCCAGTACTTC. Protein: CASSLMANVMETQYF.

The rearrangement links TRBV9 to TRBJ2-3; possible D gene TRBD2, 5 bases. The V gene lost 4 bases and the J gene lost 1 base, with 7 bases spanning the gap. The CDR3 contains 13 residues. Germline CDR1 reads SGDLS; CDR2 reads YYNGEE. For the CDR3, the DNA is TGTGCCAGCAGCCTGGGAGGCACAGATACGCAGTATTTT. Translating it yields CASSLGGTDTQYF.

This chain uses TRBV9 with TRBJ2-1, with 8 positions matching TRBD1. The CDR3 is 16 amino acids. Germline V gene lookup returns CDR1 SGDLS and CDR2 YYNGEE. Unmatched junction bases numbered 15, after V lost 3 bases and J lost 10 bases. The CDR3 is CASSAAGGARDREQFF. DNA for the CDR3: TGTGCCAGCAGCGCCGCAGGCGGGGCACGGGACAGGGAGCAGTTCTTC.